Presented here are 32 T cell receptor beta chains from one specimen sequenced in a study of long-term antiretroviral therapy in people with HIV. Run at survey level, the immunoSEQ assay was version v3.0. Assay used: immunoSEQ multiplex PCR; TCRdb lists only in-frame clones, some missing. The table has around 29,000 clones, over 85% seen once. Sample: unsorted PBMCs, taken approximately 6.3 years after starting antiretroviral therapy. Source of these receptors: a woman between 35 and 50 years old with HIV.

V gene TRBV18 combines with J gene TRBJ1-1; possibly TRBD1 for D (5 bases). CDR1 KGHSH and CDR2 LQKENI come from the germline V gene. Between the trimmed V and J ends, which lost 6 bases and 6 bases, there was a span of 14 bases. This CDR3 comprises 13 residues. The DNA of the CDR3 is TGTGCCAGCTCCCGGGGCACAGGAGCTGAAGCTTTCTTT. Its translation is CASSRGTGAEAFF.

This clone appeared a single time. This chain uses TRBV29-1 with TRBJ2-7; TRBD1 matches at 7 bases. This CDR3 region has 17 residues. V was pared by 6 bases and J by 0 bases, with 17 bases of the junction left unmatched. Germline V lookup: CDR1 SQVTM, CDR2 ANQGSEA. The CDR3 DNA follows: TGCAGCGTCCAAAGCCCGCACAGGGGTGCCAGCTCCTACGAGCAGTACTTC. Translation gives CSVQSPHRGASSYEQYF.

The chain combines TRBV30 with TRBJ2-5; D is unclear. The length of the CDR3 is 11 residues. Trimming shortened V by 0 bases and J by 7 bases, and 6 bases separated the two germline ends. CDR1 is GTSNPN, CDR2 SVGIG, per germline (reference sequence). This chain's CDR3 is CAWSVGGTQYF. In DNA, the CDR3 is TGTGCCTGGAGTGTGGGTGGGACCCAGTACTTC.

The CDR3 protein is CASGLVRDSNQPQHF. CDR3 bases: TGTGCTAGTGGTTTGGTACGGGATAGCAATCAGCCCCAGCATTTT. The J gene is TRBJ1-5, the V gene TRBV12-5; no reliable D call. The CDR3 has 15 residues. Trimming stripped 0 bases from V and 0 bases from J, with 6 bases between. Germline-derived CDR1 and CDR2 are LGHNT and FRNRAP.

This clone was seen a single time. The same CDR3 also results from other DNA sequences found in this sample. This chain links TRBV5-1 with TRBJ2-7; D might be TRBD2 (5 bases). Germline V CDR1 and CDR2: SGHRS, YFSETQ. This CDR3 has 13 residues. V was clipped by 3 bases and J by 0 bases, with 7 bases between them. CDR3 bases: TGCGCCAGCAGCTCGGGAAACTCCTACGAGCAGTACTTC. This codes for CASSSGNSYEQYF.

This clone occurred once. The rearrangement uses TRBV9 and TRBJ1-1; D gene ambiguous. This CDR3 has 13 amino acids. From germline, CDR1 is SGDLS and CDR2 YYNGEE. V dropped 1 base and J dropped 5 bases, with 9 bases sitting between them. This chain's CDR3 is CASSVRSGTEAFF. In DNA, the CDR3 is TGTGCCAGCAGCGTAAGGTCCGGAACTGAAGCTTTCTTT. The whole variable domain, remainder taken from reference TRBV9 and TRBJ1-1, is DSGVTQTPKHLITATGQRVTLRCSPRSGDLSVYWYQQSLDQGLQFLIQYYNGEERAKGNILERFSAQQFPDLHSELNLSSLELGDSALYFCASSVRSGTEAFFGQGTRLTVV.

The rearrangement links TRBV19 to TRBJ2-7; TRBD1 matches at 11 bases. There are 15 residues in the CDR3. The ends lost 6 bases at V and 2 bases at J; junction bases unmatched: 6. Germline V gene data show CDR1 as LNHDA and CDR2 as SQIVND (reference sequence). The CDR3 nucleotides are TGTGCCAGTAGAGATGGGACAGGGGGACCCTACGAGCAGTACTTC. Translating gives CASRDGTGGPYEQYF. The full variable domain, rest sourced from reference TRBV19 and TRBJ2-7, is DGGITQSPKYLFRKEGQNVTLSCEQNLNHDAMYWYRQDPGQGLRLIYYSQIVNDFQKGDIAEGYSVSREKKESFPLTVTSAQKNPTAFYLCASRDGTGGPYEQYFGPGTRLTVT.

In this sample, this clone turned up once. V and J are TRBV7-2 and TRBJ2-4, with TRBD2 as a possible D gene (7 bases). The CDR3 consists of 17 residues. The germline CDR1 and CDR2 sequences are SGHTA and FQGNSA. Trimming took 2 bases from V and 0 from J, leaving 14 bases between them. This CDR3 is CASSLRTGGVAKNIQYF. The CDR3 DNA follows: TGTGCCAGCAGCTTAAGGACGGGGGGCGTAGCCAAAAACATTCAGTACTTC.

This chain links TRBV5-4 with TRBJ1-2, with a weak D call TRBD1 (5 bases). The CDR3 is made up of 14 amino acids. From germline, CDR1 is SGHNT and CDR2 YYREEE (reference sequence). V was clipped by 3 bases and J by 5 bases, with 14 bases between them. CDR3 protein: CASSYAGQGYGYTF. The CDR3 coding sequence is TGTGCCAGCAGCTACGCGGGCCAGGGATATGGCTACACCTTC.

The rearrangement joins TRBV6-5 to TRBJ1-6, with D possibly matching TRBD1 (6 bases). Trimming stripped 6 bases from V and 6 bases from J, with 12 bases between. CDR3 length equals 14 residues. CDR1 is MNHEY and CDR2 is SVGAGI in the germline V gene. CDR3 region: CASRPGAGNSPLHF. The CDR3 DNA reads TGTGCCAGCAGGCCGGGGGCAGGTAATTCACCCCTCCACTTT.

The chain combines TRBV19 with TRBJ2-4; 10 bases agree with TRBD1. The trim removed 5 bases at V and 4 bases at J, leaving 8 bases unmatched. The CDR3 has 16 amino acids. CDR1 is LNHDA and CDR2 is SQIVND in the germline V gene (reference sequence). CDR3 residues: CASSWGQGRMKNIQYF. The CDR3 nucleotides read TGTGCCAGTAGTTGGGGACAGGGGAGAATGAAAAACATTCAGTACTTC.

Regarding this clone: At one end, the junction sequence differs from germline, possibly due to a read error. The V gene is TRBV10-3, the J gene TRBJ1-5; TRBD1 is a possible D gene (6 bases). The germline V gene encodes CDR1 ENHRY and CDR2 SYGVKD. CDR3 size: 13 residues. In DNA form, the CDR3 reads TGTGCCATCAAAGGGGGAACTAATCAACCCCAGCATTTT. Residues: CAIKGGTNQPQHF.

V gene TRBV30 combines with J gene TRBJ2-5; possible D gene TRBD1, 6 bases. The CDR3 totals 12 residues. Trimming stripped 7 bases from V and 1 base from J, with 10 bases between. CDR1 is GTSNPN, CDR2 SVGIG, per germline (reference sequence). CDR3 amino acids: CALDRSQETQYF. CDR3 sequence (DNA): TGTGCCTTAGACAGGTCCCAAGAGACCCAGTACTTC.

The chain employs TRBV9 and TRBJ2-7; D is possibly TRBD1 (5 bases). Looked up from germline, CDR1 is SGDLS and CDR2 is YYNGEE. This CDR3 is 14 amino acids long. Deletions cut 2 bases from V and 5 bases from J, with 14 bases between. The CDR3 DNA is TGTGCCAGCAGCGTGGACATAGACCTCCACGAGCAGTACTTC. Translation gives CASSVDIDLHEQYF. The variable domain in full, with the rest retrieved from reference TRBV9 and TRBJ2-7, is DSGVTQTPKHLITATGQRVTLRCSPRSGDLSVYWYQQSLDQGLQFLIQYYNGEERAKGNILERFSAQQFPDLHSELNLSSLELGDSALYFCASSVDIDLHEQYFGPGTRLTVT.

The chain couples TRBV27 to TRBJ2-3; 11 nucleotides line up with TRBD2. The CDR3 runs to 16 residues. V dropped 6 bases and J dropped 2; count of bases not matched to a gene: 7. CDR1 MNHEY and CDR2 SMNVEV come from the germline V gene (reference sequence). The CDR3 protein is CASSHTSGGYTDTQYF. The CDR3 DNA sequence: TGTGCCAGCAGCCATACTAGCGGGGGATACACAGATACGCAGTATTTT.

CDR3 DNA: TGTGCCAGCAGCCTCCAGGGAAGTGCTCAGCCCCAGCATTTT. Translation gives CASSLQGSAQPQHF. This chain connects TRBV6-5 to TRBJ1-5; TRBD1 is a possible D gene (5 bases). Between the trimmed V and J ends, which lost 6 bases and 6 bases, there was a span of 15 bases. This CDR3 region has 14 residues. Germline CDR1 is MNHEY and CDR2 is SVGAGI.

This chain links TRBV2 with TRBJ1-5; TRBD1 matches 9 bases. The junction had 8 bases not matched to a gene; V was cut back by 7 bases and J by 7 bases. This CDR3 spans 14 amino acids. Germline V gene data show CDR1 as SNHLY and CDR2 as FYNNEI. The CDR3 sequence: CASTGGQGRQPQHF. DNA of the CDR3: TGTGCCAGCACCGGGGGACAGGGACGCCAGCCCCAGCATTTT.

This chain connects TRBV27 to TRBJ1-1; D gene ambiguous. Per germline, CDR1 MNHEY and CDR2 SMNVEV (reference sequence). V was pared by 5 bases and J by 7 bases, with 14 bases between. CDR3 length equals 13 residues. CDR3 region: CASSRGPNFEAFF. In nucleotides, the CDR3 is TGTGCCAGCAGTAGAGGCCCCAACTTTGAAGCTTTCTTT.

CDR3 loop: CASSRTGRGNTIYF. The CDR3 coding sequence is TGTGCCAGCAGCAGGACAGGGCGAGGAAACACCATATATTTT. V usage is TRBV6-5 and J usage is TRBJ1-3; 8 positions agree with TRBD1. This CDR3 spans 14 amino acids. V trimming: 6 bases; J trimming: 4 bases; junction bases outside the gene matches: 5. Germline loops: CDR1 MNHEY, CDR2 SVGAGI.

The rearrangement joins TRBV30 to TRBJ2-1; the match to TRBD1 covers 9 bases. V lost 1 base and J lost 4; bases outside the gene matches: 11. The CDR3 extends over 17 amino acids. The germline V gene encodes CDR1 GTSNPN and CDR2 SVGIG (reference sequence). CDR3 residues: CAWSGLRGTGLYNEQFF. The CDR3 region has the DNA TGTGCCTGGAGTGGCCTCCGCGGGACAGGGTTGTACAATGAGCAGTTCTTC.

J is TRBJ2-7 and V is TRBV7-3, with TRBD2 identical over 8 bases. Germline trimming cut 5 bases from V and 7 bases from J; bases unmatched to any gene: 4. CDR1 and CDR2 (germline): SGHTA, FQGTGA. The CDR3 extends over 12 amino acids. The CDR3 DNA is TGTGCCAGCAGCAGCCCGGGAGGGGAGCAGTACTTC. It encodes CASSSPGGEQYF. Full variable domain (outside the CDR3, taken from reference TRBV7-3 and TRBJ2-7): GAGVSQTPSNKVTEKGKYVELRCDPISGHTALYWYRQSLGQGPEFLIYFQGTGAADDSGLPNDRFFAVRPEGSVSTLKIQRTERGDSAVYLCASSSPGGEQYFGPGTRLTVT.

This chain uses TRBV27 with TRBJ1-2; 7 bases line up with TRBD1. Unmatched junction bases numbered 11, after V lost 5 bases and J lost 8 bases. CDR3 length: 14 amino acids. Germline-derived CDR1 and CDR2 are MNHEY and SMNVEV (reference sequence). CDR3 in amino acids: CASSRGQLQDGYTF. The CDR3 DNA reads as TGTGCCAGCAGTAGGGGACAGCTTCAGGACGGCTACACCTTC.

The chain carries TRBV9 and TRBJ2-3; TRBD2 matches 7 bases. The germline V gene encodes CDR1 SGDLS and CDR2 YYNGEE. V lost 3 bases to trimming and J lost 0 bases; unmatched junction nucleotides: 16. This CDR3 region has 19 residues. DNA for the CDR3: TGTGCCAGCAGCGCTCGCCGCAAGATGGGAGGGCATAGCACAGATACGCAGTATTTT. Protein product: CASSARRKMGGHSTDTQYF. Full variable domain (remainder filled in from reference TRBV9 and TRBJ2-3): DSGVTQTPKHLITATGQRVTLRCSPRSGDLSVYWYQQSLDQGLQFLIQYYNGEERAKGNILERFSAQQFPDLHSELNLSSLELGDSALYFCASSARRKMGGHSTDTQYFGPGTRLTVL.

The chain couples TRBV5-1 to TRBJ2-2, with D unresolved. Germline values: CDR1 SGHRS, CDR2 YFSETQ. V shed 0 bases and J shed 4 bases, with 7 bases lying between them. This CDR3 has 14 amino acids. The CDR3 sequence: CASSLAGSTGELFF. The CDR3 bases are TGCGCCAGCAGCTTGGCGGGTTCCACCGGGGAGCTGTTTTTT.

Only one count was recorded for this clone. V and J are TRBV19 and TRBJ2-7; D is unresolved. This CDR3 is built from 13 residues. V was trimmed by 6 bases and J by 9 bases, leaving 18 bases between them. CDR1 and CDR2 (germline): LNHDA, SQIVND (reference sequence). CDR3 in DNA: TGTGCCAGTAGGTCACCCTACGTAGGTTTGCAGTACTTC. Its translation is CASRSPYVGLQYF.

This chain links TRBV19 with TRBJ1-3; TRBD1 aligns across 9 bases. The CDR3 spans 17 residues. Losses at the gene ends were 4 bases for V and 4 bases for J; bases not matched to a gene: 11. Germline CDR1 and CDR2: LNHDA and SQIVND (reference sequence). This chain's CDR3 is CASSTPGTGIGGNTIYF. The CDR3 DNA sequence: TGTGCCAGTAGTACCCCCGGGACAGGGATTGGAGGAAACACCATATATTTT. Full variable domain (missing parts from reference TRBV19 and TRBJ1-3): DGGITQSPKYLFRKEGQNVTLSCEQNLNHDAMYWYRQDPGQGLRLIYYSQIVNDFQKGDIAEGYSVSREKKESFPLTVTSAQKNPTAFYLCASSTPGTGIGGNTIYFGEGSWLTVV.

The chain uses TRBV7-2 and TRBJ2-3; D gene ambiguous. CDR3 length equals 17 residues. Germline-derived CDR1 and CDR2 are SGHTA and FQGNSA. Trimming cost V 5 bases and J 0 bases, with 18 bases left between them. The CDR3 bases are TGTGCCAGCAGCCCGATGTCCTACGTGACAAGCACAGATACGCAGTATTTT. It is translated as CASSPMSYVTSTDTQYF. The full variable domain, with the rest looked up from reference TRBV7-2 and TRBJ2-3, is GAGVSQSPSNKVTEKGKDVELRCDPISGHTALYWYRQSLGQGLEFLIYFQGNSAPDKSGLPSDRFSAERTGGSVSTLTIQRTQQEDSAVYLCASSPMSYVTSTDTQYFGPGTRLTVL.

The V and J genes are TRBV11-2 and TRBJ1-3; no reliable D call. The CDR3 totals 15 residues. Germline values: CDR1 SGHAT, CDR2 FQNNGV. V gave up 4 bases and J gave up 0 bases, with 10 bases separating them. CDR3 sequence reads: CASSSWAYSGNTIYF. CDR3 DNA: TGTGCCAGCAGCTCTTGGGCGTACTCTGGAAACACCATATATTTT.

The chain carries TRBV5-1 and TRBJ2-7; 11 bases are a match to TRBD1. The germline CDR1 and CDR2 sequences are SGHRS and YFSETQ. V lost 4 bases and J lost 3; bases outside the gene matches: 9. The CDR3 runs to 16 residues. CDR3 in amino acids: CASSPLTGTGGYEQYF. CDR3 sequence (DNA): TGCGCCAGCAGCCCGCTCACCGGGACAGGGGGCTACGAGCAGTACTTC.

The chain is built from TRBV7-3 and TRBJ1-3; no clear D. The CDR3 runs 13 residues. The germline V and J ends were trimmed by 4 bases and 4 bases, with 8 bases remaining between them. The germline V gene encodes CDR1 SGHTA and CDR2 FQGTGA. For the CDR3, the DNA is TGTGCCAGCAGCTCAACACACGGAAACACCATATATTTT. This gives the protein CASSSTHGNTIYF. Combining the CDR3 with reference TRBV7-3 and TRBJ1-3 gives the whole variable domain GAGVSQTPSNKVTEKGKYVELRCDPISGHTALYWYRQSLGQGPEFLIYFQGTGAADDSGLPNDRFFAVRPEGSVSTLKIQRTERGDSAVYLCASSSTHGNTIYFGEGSWLTVV.

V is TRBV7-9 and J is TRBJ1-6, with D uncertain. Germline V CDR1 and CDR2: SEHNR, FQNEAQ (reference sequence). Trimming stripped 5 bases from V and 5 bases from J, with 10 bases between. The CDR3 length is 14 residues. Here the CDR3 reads CASSKAADNSPLHF. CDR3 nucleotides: TGTGCCAGCAGCAAAGCGGCAGATAATTCACCCCTCCACTTT.

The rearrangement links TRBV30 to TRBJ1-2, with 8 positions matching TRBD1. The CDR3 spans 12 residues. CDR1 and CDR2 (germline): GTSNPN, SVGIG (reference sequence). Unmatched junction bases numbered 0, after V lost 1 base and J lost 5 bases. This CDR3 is CAWSGQGYGYTF. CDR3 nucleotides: TGTGCCTGGAGTGGACAGGGGTATGGCTACACCTTC.